These T cell receptor beta chains were read from a single sample in a study of Tregs in tolerant kidney transplant recipients. Libraries were prepared by immunoSEQ multiplex PCR; TCRdb keeps only in-frame clonotypes and omits some of them. Among tens of thousands of clones, about 90% were seen once, and the ten largest hold about 16%. The specimen was CD8+ T cells from blood (PBMCs), collected 24 months after the transplant. Source of these receptors: a human patient who received a combined kidney and bone marrow transplant. Some T cells may possibly be graft donor cells. The CDR3 runs from the conserved cysteine through the conserved F or W. Fields, in order: clone size, J gene, V gene, D gene, CDR3 protein, CDR3 DNA. A D gene is named only where the DNA matches it firmly. Part of the rows lack a size; the others show once, few, many or a class for expanded clones.

abundance: once
j_gene: TRBJ2-5
v_gene: TRBV27
d_gene: NA
CDR3aa: CARRSGLQETQYF
CDR3nt: TGTGCCAGGCGATCAGGCCTACAAGAGACCCAGTACTTC

abundance: NA
j_gene: TRBJ1-5
v_gene: TRBV4-1
d_gene: NA
CDR3aa: CASSLLRVAVIEPQHF
CDR3nt: TGCGCCAGCAGCCTCCTCAGAGTGGCGGTTATTGAGCCCCAGCATTTT

abundance: NA
j_gene: TRBJ1-1
v_gene: TRBV27
d_gene: TRBD1
CDR3aa: CASSLYRGLNTEAFF
CDR3nt: TGTGCCAGCAGTCTCTACAGGGGGCTGAACACTGAAGCTTTCTTT

abundance: NA
j_gene: TRBJ2-2
v_gene: TRBV19
d_gene: TRBD2
CDR3aa: CASSIVAGVAGELFF
CDR3nt: TGTGCCAGTAGTATAGTAGCGGGAGTTGCCGGGGAGCTGTTTTTT

abundance: NA
j_gene: TRBJ2-1
v_gene: TRBV7-2
d_gene: TRBD2
CDR3aa: CASSSWTSPTFTYNEQFF
CDR3nt: TGTGCCAGCAGCTCTTGGACTAGCCCCACCTTTACCTACAATGAGCAGTTCTTC

abundance: NA
j_gene: TRBJ2-1
v_gene: TRBV7-8
d_gene: TRBD2
CDR3aa: CASSLEGLAGNEQFF
CDR3nt: TGTGCCAGCAGCTTAGAAGGACTAGCGGGCAATGAGCAGTTCTTC

abundance: NA
j_gene: TRBJ2-4
v_gene: TRBV9
d_gene: TRBD2
CDR3aa: CASSVGLAGVKNIQYF
CDR3nt: TGTGCCAGCAGCGTAGGACTAGCGGGAGTCAAAAACATTCAGTACTTC

abundance: NA
j_gene: TRBJ2-2
v_gene: TRBV7-3
d_gene: TRBD1
CDR3aa: CASSLRGTGGTGELFF
CDR3nt: TGTGCCAGCAGCTTGAGAGGGACAGGGGGCACCGGGGAGCTGTTTTTT

abundance: NA
j_gene: TRBJ2-7
v_gene: TRBV28
d_gene: NA
CDR3aa: CASSFYGSYEQYF
CDR3nt: TGTGCCAGCAGTTTTTACGGGAGCTACGAGCAGTACTTC

abundance: once
j_gene: TRBJ2-3
v_gene: TRBV5-6
d_gene: NA
CDR3aa: CASSGGSTDTQYF
CDR3nt: TGTGCCAGCAGCGGAGGTAGCACAGATACGCAGTATTTT

abundance: NA
j_gene: TRBJ2-6
v_gene: TRBV7-2
d_gene: TRBD1
CDR3aa: CASSSYDRGLRSGANVLTF
CDR3nt: TGTGCCAGCAGCTCCTACGACAGGGGATTGAGATCTGGGGCCAACGTCCTGACTTTC

abundance: NA
j_gene: TRBJ2-7
v_gene: TRBV5-6
d_gene: NA
CDR3aa: CASSLGLVYEQYF
CDR3nt: TGTGCCAGCAGCTTGGGACTTGTCTACGAGCAGTACTTC

abundance: NA
j_gene: TRBJ2-1
v_gene: TRBV7-7
d_gene: TRBD2
CDR3aa: CASSKFSAGEGFLEQFF
CDR3nt: TGTGCCAGCAGCAAATTTTCTGCGGGAGAAGGCTTTCTTGAGCAGTTCTTC

abundance: once
j_gene: TRBJ2-7
v_gene: TRBV4-3
d_gene: TRBD2
CDR3aa: CASSQDPSGISYEQYF
CDR3nt: TGCGCCAGCAGCCAAGATCCTAGCGGGATCTCCTACGAGCAGTACTTC

abundance: NA
j_gene: TRBJ2-7
v_gene: TRBV9
d_gene: TRBD1
CDR3aa: CASSGGQDGYEQYF
CDR3nt: TGTGCCAGCAGCGGCGGACAGGATGGCTACGAGCAGTACTTC

abundance: NA
j_gene: TRBJ2-1
v_gene: TRBV7-3
d_gene: NA
CDR3aa: CASSYQGNEQFF
CDR3nt: TGTGCCAGCAGCTATCAGGGGAATGAGCAGTTCTTC